The subject of this entry is one TCR beta chain. Its target is not known. Germline CDR1 MNHEY, CDR2 SVGEGT. Trimming pared 5 bases from V and 2 bases from J, leaving 10 bases between. CDR3 length: 14 amino acids. The sample comes from a study of T cell repertoires in cytomegalovirus infection. Background on the study: CMV epitopes, recently identified HLA-C-restricted and well-studied HLA-B-restricted, were used. Public TCR beta signatures marked donors with CMV infection and the matching HLA. Findings and limits, study-wide: Summed frequency of shared TCR beta families picked out CMV carriers who also had the relevant HLA. HLA-C-restricted CMV-specific TCR beta clonotypes were dominant in the ex vivo response.

MiXCR was run by TCRdb on the reads, yielding one entry per CDR3 protein. The sample has approximately 730,000 distinct CDR3 sequences; just under 30% are singletons. The rearrangement links TRBV6-2 or TRBV6-3 to TRBJ1-5; no clear D. This clonotype originated in a human donor in good health (CMV status not recorded). Some clones in this sample may be carry-over from other donors' samples. The sequenced sample was cultured CD8+ T cells from PBMCs, obtained from culture after CMV antigen stimulation. CDR3: CASSRLYGNQPQHF. For the CDR3, the DNA is TGTGCCAGCAGTCGACTTTATGGCAATCAGCCCCAGCATTTT.